The next 9 T cell receptor beta chains were all read from a single sample in a study of T cell changes during pregnancy in multiple sclerosis. The data were produced by immunoSEQ multiplex PCR, yet TCRdb's version contains in-frame clones alone and is incomplete. The sample consists of 70,000 to 85,000 clones, 90% to 95% of them appearing once. Specimen: peripheral blood, collected before pregnancy. These receptors came from a female donor with multiple sclerosis, enrolled in a pregnancy study.

This clone has a single count. The rearrangement joins TRBV5-1 to TRBJ2-1; 7 nucleotides match TRBD2. The germline gives CDR1 SGHRS, CDR2 YFSETQ. This CDR3 region has 12 residues. The V and J ends lost 5 bases and 7 bases, in that order; junction bases with no gene match: 3. CDR3 sequence reads: CASSLAANEQFF. DNA of the CDR3: TGCGCCAGCAGTCTAGCGGCGAATGAGCAGTTCTTC.

The CDR3 DNA reads TGTGCCAGTAGTGCACTAGCGGGGGGGACAGATACGCAGTATTTT. Protein sequence: CASSALAGGTDTQYF. The V and J genes are TRBV19 and TRBJ2-3; 13 nucleotides match TRBD2. Losses at the gene ends were 5 bases for V and 3 bases for J; bases not matched to a gene: 2. CDR3 length equals 15 residues. Germline CDR1 is LNHDA and CDR2 is SQIVND (reference sequence). Drawing the rest from reference TRBV19 and TRBJ2-3, the complete variable domain is DGGITQSPKYLFRKEGQNVTLSCEQNLNHDAMYWYRQDPGQGLRLIYYSQIVNDFQKGDIAEGYSVSREKKESFPLTVTSAQKNPTAFYLCASSALAGGTDTQYFGPGTRLTVL.

The chain recombines TRBV7-8 with TRBJ2-5, with no clear D. Germline V gene sequence: CDR1 SGHVS, CDR2 FQNEAQ. With 1 base removed from V and 4 bases from J, the gap between germline ends came to 7 bases. CDR3 size: 13 residues. The CDR3: CASSLVLGETQYF. The CDR3 coding sequence is TGTGCCAGCAGCTTAGTTCTCGGAGAGACCCAGTACTTC.

V is TRBV4-1 and J is TRBJ2-1, with unresolved D. The CDR3 consists of 12 residues. Germline V gene sequence: CDR1 MGHRA, CDR2 YSYEKL. With 3 bases removed from V and 9 bases from J, the gap between germline ends came to 9 bases. CDR3 DNA sequence: TGCGCCAGCAGCCACCCACGGTCTGAGCAGTTCTTC. Translation: CASSHPRSEQFF.

The V and J genes are TRBV19 and TRBJ1-1; D gene ambiguous. Germline V gene sequence: CDR1 LNHDA, CDR2 SQIVND (reference sequence). This CDR3 comprises 12 residues. The CDR3 loop reads CASEAGSTEAFF. The CDR3 DNA reads as TGTGCTTCGGAGGCGGGGAGCACTGAAGCTTTCTTT.

The rearrangement joins TRBV2 to TRBJ2-7; 13 nucleotides line up with TRBD2. The CDR3 has 17 residues. The V gene's germline CDR1 is SNHLY and CDR2 FYNNEI. Germline trimming cut 3 bases from V and 2 bases from J; bases unmatched to any gene: 7. CDR3 loop: CASSEKDGTSGTYEQYF. CDR3 bases: TGTGCCAGCAGTGAGAAGGACGGGACTAGCGGGACCTACGAGCAGTACTTC.

This rearrangement joins TRBV30 to TRBJ1-5, with D possibly being TRBD1 (5 bases). The CDR3 is 15 residues long. CDR1 and CDR2 from the germline V gene are GTSNPN and SVGIG (reference sequence). V shed 5 bases and J shed 6 bases, with 20 bases lying between them. CDR3: CAWGDPGDIIQPQHF. CDR3 DNA sequence: TGTGCCTGGGGGGACCCGGGGGATATTATTCAGCCCCAGCATTTT.

The DNA of the CDR3 is TGTGCCAGCAGCGAGACTTTCACAGATACGCAGTATTTT. Translation: CASSETFTDTQYF. This sequence joins TRBV13 and TRBJ2-3; unclear D gene. This CDR3 has 13 amino acids. Deletions cut 5 bases from V and 2 bases from J, with 8 bases between. The germline V gene has CDR1 PRHDT and CDR2 FYEKMQ (reference sequence).

The chain couples TRBV2 to TRBJ2-7; 8 positions agree with TRBD1. The CDR3 extends over 15 amino acids. Losses at the gene ends were 5 bases for V and 4 bases for J; bases not matched to a gene: 10. Germline V gene lookup returns CDR1 SNHLY and CDR2 FYNNEI. The CDR3 region is CASSFSEGQGYEQYF. CDR3 nucleotide sequence: TGTGCCAGCAGTTTCTCCGAAGGACAGGGATACGAGCAGTACTTC.